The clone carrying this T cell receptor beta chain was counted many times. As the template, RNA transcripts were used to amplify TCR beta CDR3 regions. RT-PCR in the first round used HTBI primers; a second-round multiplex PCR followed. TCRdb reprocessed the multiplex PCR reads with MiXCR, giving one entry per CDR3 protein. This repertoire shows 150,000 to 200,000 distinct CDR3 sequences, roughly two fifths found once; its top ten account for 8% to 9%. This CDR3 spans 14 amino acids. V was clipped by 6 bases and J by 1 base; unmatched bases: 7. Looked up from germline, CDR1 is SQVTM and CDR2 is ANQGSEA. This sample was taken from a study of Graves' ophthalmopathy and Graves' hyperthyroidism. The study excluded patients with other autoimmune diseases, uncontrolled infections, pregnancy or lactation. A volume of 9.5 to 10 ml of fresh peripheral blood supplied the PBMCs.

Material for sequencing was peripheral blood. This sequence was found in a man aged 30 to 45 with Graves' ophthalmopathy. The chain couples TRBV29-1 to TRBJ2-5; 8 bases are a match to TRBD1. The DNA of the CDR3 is TGCAGCGTCCGGACAGGGAAGGGCCAAGAGACCCAGTACTTC. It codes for CSVRTGKGQETQYF.